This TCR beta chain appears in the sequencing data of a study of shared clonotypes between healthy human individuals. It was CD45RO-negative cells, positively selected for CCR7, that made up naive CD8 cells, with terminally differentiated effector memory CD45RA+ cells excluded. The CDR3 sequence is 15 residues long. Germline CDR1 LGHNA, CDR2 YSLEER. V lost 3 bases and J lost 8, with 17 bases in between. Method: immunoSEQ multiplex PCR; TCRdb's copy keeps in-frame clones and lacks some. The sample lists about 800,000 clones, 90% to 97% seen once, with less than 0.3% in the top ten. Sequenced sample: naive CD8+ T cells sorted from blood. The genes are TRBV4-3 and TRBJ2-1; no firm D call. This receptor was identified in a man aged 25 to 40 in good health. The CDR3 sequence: CASSQFPQEEYEQFF. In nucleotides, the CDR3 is TGCGCCAGCAGCCAGTTTCCTCAAGAAGAGTATGAGCAGTTCTTC.